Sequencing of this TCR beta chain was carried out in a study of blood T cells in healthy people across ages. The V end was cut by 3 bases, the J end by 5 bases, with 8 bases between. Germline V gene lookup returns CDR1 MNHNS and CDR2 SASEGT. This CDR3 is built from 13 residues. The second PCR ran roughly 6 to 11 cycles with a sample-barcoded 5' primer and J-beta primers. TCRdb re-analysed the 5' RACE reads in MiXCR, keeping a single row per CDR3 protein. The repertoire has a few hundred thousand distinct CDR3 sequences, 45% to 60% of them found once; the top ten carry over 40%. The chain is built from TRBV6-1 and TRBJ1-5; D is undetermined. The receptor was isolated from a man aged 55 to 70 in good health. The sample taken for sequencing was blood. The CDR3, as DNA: TGTGCCAGCAGTGATTCTCCGGATCAGCCCCAGCATTTT. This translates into CASSDSPDQPQHF.